The T cell receptor (beta chain) under discussion was sequenced for a study of blood T cell repertoires in COVID-19. Across the study: Researchers got acute and convalescent COVID-19 samples from the United States, Italy and Spain. T cells, B-cell-depleted T cells, or PBMCs supplied cDNA or gDNA.

The study recruited people aged roughly 18 to 89 years across about two dozen US areas. Assay: immunoSEQ multiplex PCR; the TCRdb copy retains only in-frame clones and omits some. Among about 480,000 clones listed, around 89% were seen once. From germline, CDR1 is MNHEY and CDR2 SMNVEV (reference sequence). V lost 3 bases, J lost 5 bases, and 9 bases stayed unmatched. The CDR3 contains 15 residues. The chain uses TRBV27 and TRBJ2-5; 7 nucleotides match TRBD2. The source is a woman aged 40 to 55 who had recovered from COVID-19. The sequenced sample was PBMCs or T cells enriched from blood (not recorded which). The CDR3 bases are TGTGCCAGCAGTTTCTCGGCTAGGGGAGGGGAGACCCAGTACTTC. Translation gives CASSFSARGGETQYF.